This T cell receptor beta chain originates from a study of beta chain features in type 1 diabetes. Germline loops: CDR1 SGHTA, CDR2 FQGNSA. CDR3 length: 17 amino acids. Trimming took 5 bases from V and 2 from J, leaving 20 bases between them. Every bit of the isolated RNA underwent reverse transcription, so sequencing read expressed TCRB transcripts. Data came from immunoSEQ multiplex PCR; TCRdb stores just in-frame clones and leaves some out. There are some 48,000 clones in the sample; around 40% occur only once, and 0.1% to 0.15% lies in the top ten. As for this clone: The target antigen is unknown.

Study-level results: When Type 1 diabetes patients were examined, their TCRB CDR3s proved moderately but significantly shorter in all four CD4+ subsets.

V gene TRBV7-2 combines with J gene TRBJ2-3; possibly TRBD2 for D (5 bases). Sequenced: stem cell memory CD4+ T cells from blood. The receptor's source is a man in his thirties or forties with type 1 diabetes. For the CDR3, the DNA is TGTGCCAGCAGCAAGAGCGGATCTCGCATGTCCACAGATACGCAGTATTTT. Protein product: CASSKSGSRMSTDTQYF.